This record looks at one T cell receptor (beta chain) sequence and its context. With 2 bases clipped from V and 3 bases from J, the junction kept 7 bases outside the gene matches. The germline V gene encodes CDR1 SGHTA and CDR2 FQGNSA. The CDR3 runs 15 residues. Sequencing used immunoSEQ multiplex PCR; TCRdb keeps in-frame clones, though not all of them. The top ten clones hold 1.7% of a sample with about 69,000 clones, over 70% of them seen once. The source of the sample is a study of siplizumab effects on memory and regulatory T cells. Input material: Tregs sorted from blood. The sequence came from a human donor in good health. V gene TRBV7-2 combines with J gene TRBJ2-7, with 7 bases matching TRBD2. The CDR3, as DNA: TGTGCCAGCAGCTTATACCCAGCGGGGCACTACGAGCAGTACTTC. Amino acid sequence: CASSLYPAGHYEQYF.